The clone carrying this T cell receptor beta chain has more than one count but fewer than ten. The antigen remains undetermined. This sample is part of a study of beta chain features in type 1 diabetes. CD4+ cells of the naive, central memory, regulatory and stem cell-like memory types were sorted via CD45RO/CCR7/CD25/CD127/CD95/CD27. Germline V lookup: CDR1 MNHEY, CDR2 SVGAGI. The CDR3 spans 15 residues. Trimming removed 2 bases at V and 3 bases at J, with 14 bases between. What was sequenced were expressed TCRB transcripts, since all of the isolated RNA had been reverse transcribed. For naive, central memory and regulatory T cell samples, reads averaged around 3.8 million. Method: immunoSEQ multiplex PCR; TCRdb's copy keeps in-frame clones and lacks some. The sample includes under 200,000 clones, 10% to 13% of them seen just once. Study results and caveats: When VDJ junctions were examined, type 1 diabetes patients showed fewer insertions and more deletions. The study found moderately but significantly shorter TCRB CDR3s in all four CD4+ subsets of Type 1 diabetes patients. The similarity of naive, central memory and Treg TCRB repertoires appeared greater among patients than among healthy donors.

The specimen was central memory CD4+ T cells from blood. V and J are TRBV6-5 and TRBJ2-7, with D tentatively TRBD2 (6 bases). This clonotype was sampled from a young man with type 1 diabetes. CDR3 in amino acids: CASSYEGGGVYEQYF. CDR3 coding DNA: TGTGCCAGCAGTTACGAGGGAGGAGGGGTCTACGAGCAGTACTTC.